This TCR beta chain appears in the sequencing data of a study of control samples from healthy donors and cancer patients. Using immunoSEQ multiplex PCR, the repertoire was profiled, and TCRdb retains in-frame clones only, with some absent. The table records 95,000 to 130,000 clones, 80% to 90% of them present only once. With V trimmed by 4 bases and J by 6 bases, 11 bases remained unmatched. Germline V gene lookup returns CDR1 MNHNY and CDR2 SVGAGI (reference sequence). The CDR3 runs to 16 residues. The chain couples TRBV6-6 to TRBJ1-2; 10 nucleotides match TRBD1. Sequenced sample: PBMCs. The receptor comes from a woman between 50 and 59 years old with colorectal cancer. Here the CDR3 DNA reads TGTGCCAGCAGTTCCGGACAGGGGGAATTTTACAATGGCTACACCTTC. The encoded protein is CASSSGQGEFYNGYTF.